This TCR beta chain was identified in a study of OX40 agonist ivuxolimab in advanced cancers. Regarding the complete study: Ivuxolimab was a fully human IgG2 agonistic monoclonal antibody targeting the costimulatory receptor OX40 (CD134). Intravenous ivuxolimab was administered to patients every 2 weeks at six dose levels: 0.01, 0.1, 0.3, 1.5, 3 and 10 mg/kg. Of the roughly 54 dose-escalation patients, hepatocellular carcinoma was present in some 19, melanoma in around 15, renal cell carcinoma in 9 and head and neck cancer in 9. A male proportion of nearly 85% and a mean age of approximately 61 years, ranging from about 23 to 90, were recorded for the dose-escalation cohort. Prior anti-PD-1, anti-PD-L1 or anti-CTLA-4 therapy was permitted, and checkpoint inhibitors had been received by less than 45% of dose-escalation patients. Partial responses were achieved by three dose-escalation patients, of whom one had hepatocellular carcinoma and two had cutaneous melanoma. The point of sequencing TCRbeta in the periphery was to test whether ivuxolimab changed TCR sequence diversity and drove clonal T-cell expansion. The paper describes the monotherapy dose-escalation part (N of about 57 patients) of the phase I trial of ivuxolimab. On the study overall, not on this receptor specifically: Low levels of normalized T-cell clonal expansion were also seen in some patients who did not respond. Which antigens the clonally expanded peripheral T cells were specific for was not determined. In the 0.1-3.0 mg/kg groups, partial responders were among the patients with the lowest normalized peripheral clonal expansion, particularly in CD8+ T cells. On average, CD8+ T cells showed more expanded clones than CD4+ T cells after ivuxolimab. At doses of 0.1 to 3.0 mg/kg, clonal expansion of both CD4+ and CD8+ T cells in blood was seen between baseline and week 6.

Patients with autoimmune disease history or receiving systemic immunosuppression were excluded from the trial. In every dose cohort, peripheral blood was drawn for TCR sequencing at baseline, cycle 4 day 1, and cycle 7 day 1. Samples were obtained from an open-label, multicenter, first-in-human phase I dose-escalation trial of ivuxolimab. Adults with locally advanced or metastatic melanoma, renal cell, hepatocellular, or head and neck squamous cell carcinoma were enrolled in the trial. Before TCR sequencing, CD4+ T cells and CD8+ T cells from peripheral blood were sorted into separate populations. On this clone itself: Its target antigen remains unknown. Base qualities are not provided; no much larger clone lies one nucleotide away.

Genomic DNA was extracted from sorted cells for sequencing of the TCRbeta CDR3 region. The immunoSEQ Assay was used for sequencing of TCRbeta CDR3 regions. TCRdb retrieved this table from immuneACCESS and kept in-frame rearrangements only. Not all clones are present; in checked studies, unresolved V genes account for under half, and no reason is known for the remainder. The sample profile shows approximately 91,000 clones; roughly 85% of them were found once. The ten biggest clones cover 0.5% to 0.55% of the sample. The CDR3 holds 15 amino acids from the cysteine to the phenylalanine. Left in the record is the CDR3 DNA by itself, 45 bases read in frame from the first base. V lost 2 bases and J lost 4 bases, and the count of bases not matched to a germline gene is 7.

The sequence is built from TRBV5-3 and TRBJ1-2; 8 bases in between match TRBD1. TRBV5-3 is assigned to the ORF class and has an uncertain function. The specimen was CD4+ or CD8+ T cells sorted from blood, collected in a trial of the OX40 agonist ivuxolimab. This clonotype was sampled from an adult with an advanced solid tumor such as melanoma, head and neck, liver or kidney cancer. In nucleotides, the sequence is TGTGCCAGAAGCTTCGCAGGGGGCCGGGGCTATGGCTACACCTTC. Its protein product is CARSFAGGRGYGYTF.